This TCR beta chain was identified in a study of blood T cells in healthy people across ages. General study findings and limits: TCR beta diversity, measured per million T cells, fell in a roughly linear way with age.

J lost 2 bases, V lost 0 bases, and 3 bases had no gene match. CDR1 is MGHRA, CDR2 YSYEKL, per germline. The CDR3 is 15 amino acids. This clonotype was counted only a few times. The antigen is not known. Primers used in a second PCR of roughly 6 to 11 cycles were a sample-barcoded 5' primer and a J-beta primer mix. MiXCR, applied by TCRdb to the 5' RACE reads, yields one record per CDR3 protein. Of just under 550,000 distinct CDR3 sequences in the sample, about 25% are singletons; the top ten hold just over 8.5%. This sample also belongs to another study, concerning T cells of mothers and their children.

The V gene is TRBV4-1, the J gene TRBJ1-2; TRBD1 matches at 7 bases. The TCR sequence derives from a boy between 10 and 17 years old in good health. Sample: blood. The CDR3 protein is CASSQDPTGNYGYTF. The CDR3 DNA reads TGCGCCAGCAGCCAAGACCCGACAGGGAACTATGGCTACACCTTC.